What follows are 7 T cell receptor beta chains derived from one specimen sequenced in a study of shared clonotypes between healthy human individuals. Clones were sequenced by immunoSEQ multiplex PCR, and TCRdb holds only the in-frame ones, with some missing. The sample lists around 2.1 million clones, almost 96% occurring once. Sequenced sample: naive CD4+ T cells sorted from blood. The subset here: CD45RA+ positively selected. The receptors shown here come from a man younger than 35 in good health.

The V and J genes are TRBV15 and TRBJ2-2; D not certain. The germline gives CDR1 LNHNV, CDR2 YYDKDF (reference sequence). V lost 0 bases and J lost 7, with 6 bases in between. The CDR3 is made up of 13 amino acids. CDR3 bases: TGTGCCACCAGCAGAGATTGGTTCGGGGAGCTGTTTTTT. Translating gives CATSRDWFGELFF. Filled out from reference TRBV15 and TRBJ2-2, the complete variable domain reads DAMVIQNPRYQVTQFGKPVTLSCSQTLNHNVMYWYQQKSSQAPKLLFHYYDKDFNNEADTPDNFQSRRPNTSFCFLDIRSPGLGDTAMYLCATSRDWFGELFFGEGSRLTVL.

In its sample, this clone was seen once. The CDR3 loop reads CASSQDREGQYF. The CDR3 DNA reads TGTGCCAGCAGCCAGGACAGGGAAGGGCAGTACTTC. This chain connects TRBV11-2 to TRBJ2-7; 8 positions agree with TRBD1. After removal of 5 bases from V and 9 bases from J, the junction contained 6 bases not matched to a gene. The germline gives CDR1 SGHAT, CDR2 FQNNGV. The CDR3 spans 12 residues.

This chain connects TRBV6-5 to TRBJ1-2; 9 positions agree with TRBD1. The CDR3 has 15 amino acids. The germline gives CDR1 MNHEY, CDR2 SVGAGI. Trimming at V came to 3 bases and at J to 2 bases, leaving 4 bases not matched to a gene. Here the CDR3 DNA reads TGTGCCAGCAGTTATCAGACAGGGGGGAACTATGGCTACACCTTC. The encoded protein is CASSYQTGGNYGYTF.

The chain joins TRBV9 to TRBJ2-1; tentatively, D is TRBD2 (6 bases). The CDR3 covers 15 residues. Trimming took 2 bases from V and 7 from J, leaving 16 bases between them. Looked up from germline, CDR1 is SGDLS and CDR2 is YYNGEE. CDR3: CASSVEAGTTNEQFF. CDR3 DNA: TGTGCCAGCAGCGTCGAGGCGGGAACCACGAATGAGCAGTTCTTC.

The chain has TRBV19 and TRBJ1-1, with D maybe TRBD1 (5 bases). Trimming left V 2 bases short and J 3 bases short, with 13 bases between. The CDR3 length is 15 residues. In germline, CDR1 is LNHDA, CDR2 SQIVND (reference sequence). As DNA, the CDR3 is TGTGCCAGTAGTATACCGGGACCTCGGGACACTGAAGCTTTCTTT. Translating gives CASSIPGPRDTEAFF.

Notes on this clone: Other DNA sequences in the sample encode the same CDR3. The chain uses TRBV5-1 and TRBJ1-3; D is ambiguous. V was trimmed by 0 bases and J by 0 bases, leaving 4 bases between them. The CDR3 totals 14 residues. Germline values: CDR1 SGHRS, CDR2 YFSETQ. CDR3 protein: CASSLASSGNTIYF. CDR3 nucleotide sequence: TGCGCCAGCAGCTTGGCGAGCTCTGGAAACACCATATATTTT.

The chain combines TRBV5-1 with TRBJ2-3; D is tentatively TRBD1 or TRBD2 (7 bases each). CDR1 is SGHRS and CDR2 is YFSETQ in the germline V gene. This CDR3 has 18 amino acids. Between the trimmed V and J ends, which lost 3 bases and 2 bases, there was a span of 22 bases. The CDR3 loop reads CASSSQQGLLADTDTQYF. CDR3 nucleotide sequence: TGCGCCAGCAGCTCGCAACAGGGGTTGCTAGCGGACACAGATACGCAGTATTTT.